This TCR beta chain was obtained from a study of blood T cell repertoires in COVID-19. The overall study: Collection of acute and convalescent COVID-19 samples took place in the United States, Italy and Spain. Sources were T cells, B-cell-depleted T cells, or PBMCs; the material itself was cDNA or gDNA.

Those enrolled in Seattle joined during active infection and were followed longitudinally afterward. Sequencing was performed with immunoSEQ multiplex PCR; in TCRdb, only in-frame clones are kept and a portion is missing. The sample shows 500,000 to 600,000 clones, 70% to 90% of them seen only once. CDR1 LGHNA and CDR2 YNFKEQ come from the germline V gene. This CDR3 is 16 amino acids long. After removal of 5 bases from V and 4 bases from J, the junction contained 11 bases not matched to a gene. The sequenced sample consisted of peripheral blood. V and J are TRBV4-2 and TRBJ2-1; 7 nucleotides line up with TRBD2. The sequence came from a woman aged 45-65 years with COVID-19, enrolled during active disease. The CDR3 DNA follows: TGTGCCAGCAGCAGCAGTCTAGCGGACCTTTACAATGAGCAGTTCTTC. It is translated as CASSSSLADLYNEQFF.